A selection of T cell receptor beta chains follows, all from one sample in a study of T cell responses to AZD1222 COVID-19 vaccine. Method: immunoSEQ multiplex PCR; TCRdb's copy keeps in-frame clones and lacks some. The table records about 130,000 clones, more than 75% of them present only once. This specimen was peripheral blood, taken on day 0 of AZD1222 vaccination. These receptors were obtained from an adult in good health. Each CDR3 is given with its conserved first and last residue. D genes are given only for firm matches. Part of the rows lack a size; the others show once, few, many or a class for expanded clones.

cdr3_nt,cdr3_aa,clone_size,d_call,j_call,v_call
TGTGCCAGTCGGCCCGGGGACAGGGAGGTAGGACCCCTCCACTTT,CASRPGDREVGPLHF,few,TRBD1,TRBJ1-6,TRBV28
TGTGCCAGCAGCTTAGGGACGGGGACAGGGGAAATCCAGTACTTC,CASSLGTGTGEIQYF,.,TRBD1,TRBJ2-5,TRBV7-9
TGTGCCAGCAGTCCCAACCAGGGACAGACCATAGGCTATGGCTACACCTTC,CASSPNQGQTIGYGYTF,.,TRBD1,TRBJ1-2,TRBV27
TGTGCCAGCAGTCCGGACGCCCTCCGAAACACCATATATTTT,CASSPDALRNTIYF,.,.,TRBJ1-3,TRBV28
TGTGCCAGCAGTTATTCCGGGACAGGGAGGTATGGCTACACCTTC,CASSYSGTGRYGYTF,.,TRBD1,TRBJ1-2,TRBV6-5
TGCGCCAGCAGCTCCCTGACAGGAGGCACCTACAATGAGCAGTTCTTC,CASSSLTGGTYNEQFF,.,.,TRBJ2-1,TRBV5-1
TGTGCCAGTAGCCTCTCGGGACCGCACTCCTACGAGCAGTACTTC,CASSLSGPHSYEQYF,once,.,TRBJ2-7,TRBV19
TGTGCCTGGAGTGTGGGAGGTGGCGATCAGCCCCAGCATTTT,CAWSVGGGDQPQHF,.,.,TRBJ1-5,TRBV30
TGCGCCAGCAGCTTGGCGGGAGGGGTGGTCTATCAGCCCCAGCATTTT,CASSLAGGVVYQPQHF,.,.,TRBJ1-5,TRBV5-1
TGTGCCAGCAGTTTCCCGGGATCTGAAGCTTTCTTT,CASSFPGSEAFF,.,.,TRBJ1-1,TRBV28
TGTGCCAGCAGCCCCGGAGGGCTAGGGGGCTACACCTTC,CASSPGGLGGYTF,.,.,TRBJ1-2,TRBV5-5
TGTGCCAGCAGTGAAAGAGGGGGGGCAGGGAGCAATCAGCCCCAGCATTTT,CASSERGGAGSNQPQHF,.,.,TRBJ1-5,TRBV6-1
TGTGCCACCGCTAGCAGCACCGGGGAGCTGTTTTTT,CATASSTGELFF,.,.,TRBJ2-2,TRBV24-1
TGCAGCACTAGACAGTCCATGAACACTGAAGCTTTCTTT,CSTRQSMNTEAFF,once,.,TRBJ1-1,TRBV29-1
TGTGCCAGCAGAAAGGGACTCGGGGCTTTCTTT,CASRKGLGAFF,.,.,TRBJ1-1,TRBV28
TGTGCCAGCAGTCACAAACCACGACCTGAGCAGTTCTTC,CASSHKPRPEQFF,.,.,TRBJ2-1,TRBV3-1/TRBV3-2
TGCGCCAGCAGCTCGGGGGGACATTTCTCCTACAATGAGCAGTTCTTC,CASSSGGHFSYNEQFF,.,.,TRBJ2-1,TRBV5-1
TGCGCCAGCAGCCAAGCGGGCCAGGGGGCATGGTACGAGCAGTACTTC,CASSQAGQGAWYEQYF,.,TRBD1,TRBJ2-7,TRBV4-1
TGTGCCAGCCGGACAGCCACCAATTCACCCCTCCACTTT,CASRTATNSPLHF,few,.,TRBJ1-6,TRBV12-3/TRBV12-4
TGTGCCAGTTCCAACAGACAGGGTAGTTATTCACCCCTCCACTTT,CASSNRQGSYSPLHF,.,TRBD1,TRBJ1-6,TRBV19
TGTGCCAGCAGCCATCTCCGGGACATGAACACTGAAGCTTTCTTT,CASSHLRDMNTEAFF,once,.,TRBJ1-1,TRBV4-2
TGTGCCAGCTCACCAGTCGGGGCTGGCGGCAGGAACACTGAAGCTTTCTTT,CASSPVGAGGRNTEAFF,.,.,TRBJ1-1,TRBV18
TGTGCCAGCAGCCTCGCTACCGGGACAGGGGCCTACAATGAGCAGTTCTTC,CASSLATGTGAYNEQFF,.,TRBD1,TRBJ2-1,TRBV4-2